What follows are 25 T cell receptor beta chains derived from one specimen sequenced in a study of blood T cell repertoires in COVID-19. Profiled with immunoSEQ multiplex PCR; TCRdb holds only in-frame clones, not every one. The data hold about 170,000 clones, with around 82% observed a single time. The source material was peripheral blood. The receptors shown here come from an older woman who had recovered from COVID-19.

This clone turned up a few times. The chain links TRBV2 to TRBJ1-1; 8 bases align to TRBD1. There are 18 residues in the CDR3. Unmatched junction bases numbered 20, after V lost 7 bases and J lost 4 bases. In germline, CDR1 is SNHLY, CDR2 FYNNEI. This chain's CDR3 is CASMPTTGQGPVGTEAFF. In DNA, the CDR3 is TGTGCCAGCATGCCGACCACCGGACAGGGACCTGTCGGCACTGAAGCTTTCTTT.

This chain links TRBV3-1 (or the pseudogene TRBV3-2) with TRBJ2-7; a weak D match, TRBD2 (5 bases). Per the germline V gene, CDR1 is LGHDT and CDR2 is YNNKEL (reference sequence). V was trimmed by 1 base and J by 0 bases, leaving 7 bases between them. The CDR3 is made up of 14 amino acids. The CDR3 loop is CASSQGTASYEQYF. As DNA, the CDR3 is TGTGCCAGCAGCCAAGGGACTGCCTCCTACGAGCAGTACTTC.

The chain uses TRBV5-4 and TRBJ2-3; a weak D match, TRBD1 (6 bases). Germline V lookup: CDR1 SGHNT, CDR2 YYREEE (reference sequence). The V gene lost 3 bases and the J gene lost 4 bases, with 12 bases spanning the gap. The CDR3 has 14 amino acids. In nucleotides, the CDR3 is TGTGCCAGCAGCTCTACAGGGAGCGCAGATACGCAGTATTTT. The encoded protein is CASSSTGSADTQYF.

The chain uses TRBV3-1 (or the pseudogene TRBV3-2) and TRBJ2-3, with 10 bases lining up with TRBD2. From germline, CDR1 is LGHDT and CDR2 YNNKEL (reference sequence). V gave up 6 bases and J gave up 6 bases; unmatched junction bases: 12. This CDR3 comprises 16 residues. The CDR3, as DNA: TGTGCCAGCAGTCCGAGGGAGCGGGGGGGCGAGGATACGCAGTATTTT. Amino acids: CASSPRERGGEDTQYF.

The chain recombines TRBV9 with TRBJ2-3; maybe TRBD2 (5 bases). Deletions cut 0 bases from V and 4 bases from J, with 12 bases between. Germline CDR1 reads SGDLS; CDR2 reads YYNGEE. The CDR3 has 15 amino acids. CDR3 DNA sequence: TGTGCCAGCAGCGTAGGACTCCTCGGGGCAGATACGCAGTATTTT. Translated, it gives CASSVGLLGADTQYF.

This sequence joins TRBV25-1 and TRBJ2-7, with a weak D call TRBD2 (6 bases). Trimming pared 0 bases from V and 5 bases from J, leaving 14 bases between. CDR3 length equals 15 residues. Germline assignment: CDR1 MGHDK and CDR2 SYGVNS. This CDR3 is CASSEYTAGRDEQYF. The CDR3 nucleotides are TGTGCCAGCAGTGAATACACCGCGGGGAGAGACGAGCAGTACTTC.

V is TRBV29-1 and J is TRBJ2-5, with 11 bases aligning to TRBD2. The J segment lost 8 bases and the V segment lost 2 bases, leaving 4 bases of the junction unmatched. Germline CDR1 is SQVTM and CDR2 is ANQGSEA. This CDR3 comprises 13 residues. The CDR3 region is CSVELAGGLTQYF. The CDR3, as DNA: TGCAGCGTTGAACTAGCGGGGGGATTAACCCAGTACTTC.

The J gene is TRBJ1-4, the V gene TRBV5-5; D remains ambiguous. The germline gives CDR1 SGHKS, CDR2 YYEKEE (reference sequence). There are 14 residues in the CDR3. With 0 bases removed from V and 8 bases from J, the gap between germline ends came to 11 bases. CDR3 DNA: TGTGCCAGCAGCTTGGTTGGCGGAGGGGAAAAACTGTTTTTT. Amino acids: CASSLVGGGEKLFF.

The sample holds one count of this clone. This sequence joins TRBV19 and TRBJ1-1; D remains unclear. The V end was cut by 7 bases, the J end by 5 bases, with 17 bases between. Germline assignment: CDR1 LNHDA and CDR2 SQIVND (reference sequence). The CDR3 has 14 amino acids. CDR3 protein: CASTRSRAGTEAFF. The CDR3 DNA reads as TGTGCCAGTACCAGATCCCGGGCGGGGACTGAAGCTTTCTTT.

The chain is built from TRBV24-1 and TRBJ2-3, with D perhaps matching TRBD2 (5 bases). Germline CDR1 and CDR2: KGHDR and SFDVKD. Between the trimmed V and J ends, which lost 6 bases and 2 bases, there was a span of 11 bases. This CDR3 region has 14 residues. CDR3 DNA: TGTGCCACCAGTATGCGGGCGCACACAGATACGCAGTATTTT. This encodes CATSMRAHTDTQYF.

The V call is TRBV3-1 (or the pseudogene TRBV3-2), the J call TRBJ2-1, with TRBD2 matching 15 bases. V gave up 4 bases and J gave up 3 bases; unmatched junction bases: 10. The CDR3 sequence is 19 residues long. The V gene's germline CDR1 is LGHDT and CDR2 YNNKEL (reference sequence). CDR3 sequence: CASSRYTGLAGGHYNEQFF. The DNA of the CDR3 is TGTGCCAGCAGCCGCTACACGGGACTAGCGGGAGGCCACTACAATGAGCAGTTCTTC.

This clone was counted only a few times. The chain joins TRBV5-4 to TRBJ1-4, with TRBD1 matching 9 bases. Germline CDR1 and CDR2: SGHNT and YYREEE (reference sequence). The CDR3 spans 16 residues. The trim removed 4 bases at V and 8 bases at J, leaving 12 bases unmatched. CDR3 DNA sequence: TGTGCCAGCAGCCCGAACGCGGGACAGGGCGGCGAAAAACTGTTTTTT. Encoded protein: CASSPNAGQGGEKLFF.

The chain is built from TRBV18 and TRBJ2-7; tentatively, D is TRBD1 (5 bases). CDR1 is KGHSH and CDR2 is LQKENI in the germline V gene. The CDR3 is 15 amino acids. With 3 bases removed from V and 0 bases from J, the gap between germline ends came to 12 bases. CDR3 protein: CASSPLRQSSYEQYF. The CDR3 DNA reads TGTGCCAGCTCACCCCTACGACAGAGCTCCTACGAGCAGTACTTC. The full variable domain, in which reference TRBV18 and TRBJ2-7 provide the parts outside the CDR3, is NAGVMQNPRHLVRRRGQEARLRCSPMKGHSHVYWYRQLPEEGLKFMVYLQKENIIDESGMPKERFSAEFPKEGPSILRIQQVVRGDSAAYFCASSPLRQSSYEQYFGPGTRLTVT.

This sequence joins TRBV4-2 and TRBJ2-7; 7 nucleotides match TRBD2. This CDR3 region has 13 residues. CDR1 and CDR2 from the germline V gene are LGHNA and YNFKEQ. Trimming at V came to 4 bases and at J to 6 bases, leaving 6 bases not matched to a gene. The chain's CDR3 is CASSRGGSGEQYF. CDR3 in DNA: TGTGCCAGCAGCCGCGGCGGGAGTGGCGAGCAGTACTTC.

The rearrangement links TRBV2 to TRBJ2-6; 8 bases agree with TRBD1. Trimming removed 4 bases from V and 3 bases from J; junction bases left unmatched: 2. The V gene's germline CDR1 is SNHLY and CDR2 FYNNEI. This CDR3 spans 15 amino acids. CDR3 DNA sequence: TGTGCCAGCAGTGGCGGGACAGGTGGGGCCAACGTCCTGACTTTC. It specifies CASSGGTGGANVLTF.

The chain recombines TRBV5-4 with TRBJ2-5, with 7 bases fitting TRBD1. Losses at the gene ends were 4 bases for V and 4 bases for J; bases not matched to a gene: 7. The CDR3 contains 14 residues. Germline V gene sequence: CDR1 SGHNT, CDR2 YYREEE (reference sequence). This CDR3 is CASSQGPGGETQYF. As DNA, the CDR3 is TGTGCCAGCAGCCAGGGCCCAGGGGGAGAGACCCAGTACTTC.

The chain employs TRBV5-1 and TRBJ2-3; TRBD2 aligns across 10 bases. Germline V gene sequence: CDR1 SGHRS, CDR2 YFSETQ. Trimming took 7 bases from V and 1 from J; bases not matched to a gene: 3. This CDR3 spans 14 amino acids. The CDR3 loop reads CASGAGGGTDTQYF. CDR3 coding DNA: TGCGCCAGCGGAGCGGGGGGGGGCACAGATACGCAGTATTTT.

The rearrangement joins TRBV12-3 or TRBV12-4 to TRBJ2-3; tentatively, D is TRBD2 (5 bases). With 6 bases removed from V and 6 bases from J, the gap between germline ends came to 13 bases. This CDR3 contains 13 residues. The CDR3 loop is CASSPDPGDTQYF. The DNA of the CDR3 is TGTGCCAGCAGCCCTGACCCGGGGGATACGCAGTATTTT.

The rearrangement uses TRBV7-3 and TRBJ2-3; D is ambiguous. CDR3 length: 14 residues. Trimming took off 2 bases at V and 0 bases at J, with 6 bases between the two ends. Germline V gives CDR1 SGHTA, CDR2 FQGTGA. The CDR3 region has the DNA TGTGCCAGCAGCTTAGGAGCTAGCACAGATACGCAGTATTTT. Its translation: CASSLGASTDTQYF.

The rearrangement joins TRBV4-2 to TRBJ2-7; TRBD2 aligns across 10 bases. The CDR3 length is 14 residues. J gave up 2 bases and V 4 bases, and 2 bases lay outside the gene matches. CDR1 LGHNA and CDR2 YNFKEQ come from the germline V gene. The CDR3 reads CASSLSGRAYEQYF. The DNA of the CDR3 is TGTGCCAGCAGCCTAAGCGGGAGGGCCTACGAGCAGTACTTC.

V is TRBV5-6 and J is TRBJ1-1, with 8 bases lining up with TRBD1. V lost 6 bases, J lost 4 bases, and 8 bases stayed unmatched. Germline CDR1 reads SGHDT; CDR2 reads YYEEEE. The CDR3 spans 14 residues. In DNA, the CDR3 is TGTGCCAGCATCCTCGACAGGGGACTCACTGAAGCTTTCTTT. Protein: CASILDRGLTEAFF.

V gene TRBV5-1 combines with J gene TRBJ1-3, with TRBD1 matching 9 bases. CDR1 is SGHRS, CDR2 YFSETQ, per germline. Trimming at V came to 4 bases and at J to 4 bases, leaving 6 bases not matched to a gene. This CDR3 is 15 amino acids long. The CDR3 here is CASSAGTGQGNTIYF. The CDR3 nucleotides read TGCGCCAGCAGCGCGGGGACAGGGCAGGGAAACACCATATATTTT. The full variable domain, with the rest looked up from reference TRBV5-1 and TRBJ1-3, is KAGVTQTPRYLIKTRGQQVTLSCSPISGHRSVSWYQQTPGQGLQFLFEYFSETQRNKGNFPGRFSGRQFSNSRSEMNVSTLELGDSALYLCASSAGTGQGNTIYFGEGSWLTVV.

The rearrangement links TRBV30 to TRBJ1-2; TRBD1 matches 7 bases. The CDR3 totals 14 residues. V lost 0 bases and J lost 6; bases outside the gene matches: 7. Germline V gene data show CDR1 as GTSNPN and CDR2 as SVGIG (reference sequence). The DNA of the CDR3 is TGTGCCTGGAGTGTGGGGACAGAAGTTGATGGCTACACCTTC. Its protein is CAWSVGTEVDGYTF.

The chain carries TRBV21-1 and TRBJ1-5. TRBV21-1 is listed as a pseudogene. CDR3 length: 19 amino acids. CDR3 nucleotides: TGTGCCAGCAGCAAATTCGGGGGGGGTGGACAGACCAACAATCAGCCCCAGCATTTT. Translated, it gives CASSKFGGGGQTNNQPQHF.

The genes are TRBV2 and TRBJ1-1; TRBD1 might be the D (6 bases). Trimming removed 4 bases at V and 3 bases at J, with 12 bases between. CDR1 is SNHLY and CDR2 is FYNNEI in the germline V gene. This CDR3 is 14 amino acids long. The CDR3 DNA follows: TGTGCCAGCAGTGCCAGGGGTATGGACACTGAAGCTTTCTTT. This codes for CASSARGMDTEAFF.